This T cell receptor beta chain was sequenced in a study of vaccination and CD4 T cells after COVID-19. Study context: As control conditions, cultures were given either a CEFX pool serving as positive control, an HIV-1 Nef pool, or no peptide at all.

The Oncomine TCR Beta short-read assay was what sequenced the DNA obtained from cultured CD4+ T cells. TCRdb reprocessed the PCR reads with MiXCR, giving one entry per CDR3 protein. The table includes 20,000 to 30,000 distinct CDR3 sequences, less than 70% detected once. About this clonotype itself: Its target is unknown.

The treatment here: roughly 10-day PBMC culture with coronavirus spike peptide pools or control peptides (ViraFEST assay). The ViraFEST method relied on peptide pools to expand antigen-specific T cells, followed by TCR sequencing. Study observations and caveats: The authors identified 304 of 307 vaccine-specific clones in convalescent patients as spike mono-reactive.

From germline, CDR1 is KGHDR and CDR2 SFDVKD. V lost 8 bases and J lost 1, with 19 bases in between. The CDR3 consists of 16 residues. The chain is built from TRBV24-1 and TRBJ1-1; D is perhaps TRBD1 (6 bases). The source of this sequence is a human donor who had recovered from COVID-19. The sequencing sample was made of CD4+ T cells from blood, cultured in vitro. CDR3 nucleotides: TGTGCCACCAAGGGTAGCCAGGGGACGCCGAACACTGAAGCTTTCTTT. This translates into CATKGSQGTPNTEAFF.